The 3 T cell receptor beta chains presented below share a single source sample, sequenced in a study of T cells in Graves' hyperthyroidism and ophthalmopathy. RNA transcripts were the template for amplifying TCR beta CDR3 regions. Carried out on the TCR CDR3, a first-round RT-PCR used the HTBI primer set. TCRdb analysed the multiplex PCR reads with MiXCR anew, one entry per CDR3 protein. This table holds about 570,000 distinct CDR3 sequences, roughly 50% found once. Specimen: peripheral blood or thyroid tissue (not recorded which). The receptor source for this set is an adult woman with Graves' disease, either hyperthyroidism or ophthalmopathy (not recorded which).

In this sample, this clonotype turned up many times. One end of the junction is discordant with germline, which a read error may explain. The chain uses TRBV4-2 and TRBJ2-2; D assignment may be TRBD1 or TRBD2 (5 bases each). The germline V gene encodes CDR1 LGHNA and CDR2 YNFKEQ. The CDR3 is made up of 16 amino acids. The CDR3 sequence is CANSHAGDRNTGELFF. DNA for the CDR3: TGTGCCAACAGCCATGCTGGGGACCGAAACACCGGGGAGCTGTTTTTT.

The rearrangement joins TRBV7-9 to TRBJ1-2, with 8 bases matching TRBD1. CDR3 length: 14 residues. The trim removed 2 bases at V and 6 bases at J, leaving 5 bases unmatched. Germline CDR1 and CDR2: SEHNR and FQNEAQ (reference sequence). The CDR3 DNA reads TGTGCCAGCAGCTTACAGGGGGCATCAGATGGCTACACCTTC. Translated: CASSLQGASDGYTF.

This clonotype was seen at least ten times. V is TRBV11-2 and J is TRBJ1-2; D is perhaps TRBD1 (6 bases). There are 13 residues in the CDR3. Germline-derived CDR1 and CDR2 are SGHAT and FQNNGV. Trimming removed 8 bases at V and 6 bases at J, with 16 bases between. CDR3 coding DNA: TGTGCCAGCGCCCAGGGGATCATTAATGGCTACACCTTC. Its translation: CASAQGIINGYTF.